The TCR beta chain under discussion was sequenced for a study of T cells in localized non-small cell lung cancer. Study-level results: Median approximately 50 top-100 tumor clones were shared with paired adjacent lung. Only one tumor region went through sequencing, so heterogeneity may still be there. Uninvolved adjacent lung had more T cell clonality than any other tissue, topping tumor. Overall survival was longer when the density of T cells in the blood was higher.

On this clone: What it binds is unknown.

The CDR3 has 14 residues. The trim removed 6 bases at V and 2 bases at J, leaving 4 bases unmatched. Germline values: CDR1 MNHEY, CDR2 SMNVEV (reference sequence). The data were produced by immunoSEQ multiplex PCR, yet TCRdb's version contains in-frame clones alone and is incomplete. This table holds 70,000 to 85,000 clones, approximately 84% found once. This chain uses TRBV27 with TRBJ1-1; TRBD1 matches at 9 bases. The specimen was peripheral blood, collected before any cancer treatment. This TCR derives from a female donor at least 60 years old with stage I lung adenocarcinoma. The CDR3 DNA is TGTGCCAGCAGCTCGGGACAGGGAAACACTGAAGCTTTCTTT. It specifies CASSSGQGNTEAFF.